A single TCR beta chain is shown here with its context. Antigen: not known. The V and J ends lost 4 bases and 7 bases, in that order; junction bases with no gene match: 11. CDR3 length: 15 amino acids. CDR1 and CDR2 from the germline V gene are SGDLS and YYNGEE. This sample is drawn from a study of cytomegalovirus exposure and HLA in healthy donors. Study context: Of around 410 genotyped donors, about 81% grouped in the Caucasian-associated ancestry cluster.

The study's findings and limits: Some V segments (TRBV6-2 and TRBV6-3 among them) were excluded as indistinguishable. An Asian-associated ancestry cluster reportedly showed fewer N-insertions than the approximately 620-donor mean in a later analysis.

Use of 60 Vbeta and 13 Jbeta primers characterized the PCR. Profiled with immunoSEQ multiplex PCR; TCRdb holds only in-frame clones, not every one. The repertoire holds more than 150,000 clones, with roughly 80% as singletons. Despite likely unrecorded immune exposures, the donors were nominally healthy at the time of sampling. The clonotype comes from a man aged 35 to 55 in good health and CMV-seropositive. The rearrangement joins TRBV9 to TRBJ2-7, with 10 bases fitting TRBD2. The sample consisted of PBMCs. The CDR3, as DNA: TGTGCCAGCAGCACTCACGCGCTAGCGGGGGTGGAGCAGTACTTC. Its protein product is CASSTHALAGVEQYF.